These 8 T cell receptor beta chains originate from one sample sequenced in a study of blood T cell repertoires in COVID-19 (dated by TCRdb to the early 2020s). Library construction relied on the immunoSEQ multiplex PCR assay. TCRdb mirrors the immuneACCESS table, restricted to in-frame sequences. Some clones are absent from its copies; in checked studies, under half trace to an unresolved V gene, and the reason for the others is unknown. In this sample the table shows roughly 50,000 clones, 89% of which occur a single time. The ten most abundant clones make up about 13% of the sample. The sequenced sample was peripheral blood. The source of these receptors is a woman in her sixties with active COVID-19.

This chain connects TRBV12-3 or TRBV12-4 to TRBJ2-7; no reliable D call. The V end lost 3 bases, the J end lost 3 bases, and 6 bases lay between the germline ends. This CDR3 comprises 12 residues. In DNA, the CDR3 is TGTGCCAGCAGTTTTCTCGTCTACGAGCAGTACTTC. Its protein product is CASSFLVYEQYF.

This CDR3 reads CASSQVGGSTYNEQFF. In DNA form, the CDR3 reads TGTGCCAGCAGCCAAGTAGGGGGCAGCACCTACAATGAGCAGTTCTTC. The V and J genes are TRBV4-2 and TRBJ2-1; 7 bases align to TRBD1. The CDR3 totals 16 residues. The germline CDR1 and CDR2 sequences are LGHNA and YNFKEQ. V gave up 1 base and J gave up 2 bases; unmatched junction bases: 5.

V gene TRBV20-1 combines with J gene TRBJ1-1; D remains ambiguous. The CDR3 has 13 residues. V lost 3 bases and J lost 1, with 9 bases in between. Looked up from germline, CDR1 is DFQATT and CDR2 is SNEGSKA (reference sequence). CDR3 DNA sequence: TGCAGTGCTAGTCTAACAGAGAACACTGAAGCTTTCTTT. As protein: CSASLTENTEAFF.

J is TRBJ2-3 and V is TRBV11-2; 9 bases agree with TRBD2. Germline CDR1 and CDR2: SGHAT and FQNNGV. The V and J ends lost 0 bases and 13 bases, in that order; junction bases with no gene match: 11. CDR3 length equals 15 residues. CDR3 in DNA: TGTGCCAGCAGCTTAGATCTGGCTAGCGGGGCCCCCAAGTATTTT. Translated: CASSLDLASGAPKYF.

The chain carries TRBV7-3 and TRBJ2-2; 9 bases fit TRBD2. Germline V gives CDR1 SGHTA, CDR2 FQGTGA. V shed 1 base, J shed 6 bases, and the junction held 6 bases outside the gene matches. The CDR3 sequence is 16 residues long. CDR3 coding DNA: TGTGCCAGCAGCTTAATTGGCGGGGGGGCCGCCGGGGAGCTGTTTTTT. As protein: CASSLIGGGAAGELFF.

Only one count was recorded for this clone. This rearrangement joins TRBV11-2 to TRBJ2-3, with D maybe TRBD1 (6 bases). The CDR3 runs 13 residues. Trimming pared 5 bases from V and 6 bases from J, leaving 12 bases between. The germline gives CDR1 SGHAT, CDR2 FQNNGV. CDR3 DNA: TGTGCCAGCAGCACATATAGGGGGGATACGCAGTATTTT. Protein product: CASSTYRGDTQYF.

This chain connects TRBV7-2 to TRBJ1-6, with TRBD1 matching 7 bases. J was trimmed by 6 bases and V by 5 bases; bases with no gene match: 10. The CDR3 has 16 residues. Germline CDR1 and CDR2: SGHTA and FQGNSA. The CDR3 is CASSRQGRPFNSPLHF. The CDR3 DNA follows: TGTGCCAGCAGCAGACAGGGCCGGCCCTTTAATTCACCCCTCCACTTT. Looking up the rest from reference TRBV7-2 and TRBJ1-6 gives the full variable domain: GAGVSQSPSNKVTEKGKDVELRCDPISGHTALYWYRQSLGQGLEFLIYFQGNSAPDKSGLPSDRFSAERTGGSVSTLTIQRTQQEDSAVYLCASSRQGRPFNSPLHFGNGTRLTVT.

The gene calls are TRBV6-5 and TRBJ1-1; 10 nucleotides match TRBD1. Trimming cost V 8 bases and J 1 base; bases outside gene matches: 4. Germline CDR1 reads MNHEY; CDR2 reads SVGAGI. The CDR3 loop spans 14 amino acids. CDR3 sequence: CASDRDRGNTEAFF. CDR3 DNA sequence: TGTGCCAGCGACCGGGACAGGGGGAACACTGAAGCTTTCTTT.